The 25 T cell receptor beta chains below were found in one sample sequenced in a study of blood T cell repertoires in COVID-19. Method: immunoSEQ multiplex PCR; TCRdb's copy keeps in-frame clones and lacks some. The table lists some 300,000 clones, 85% to 90% of them singletons. Sequencing was carried out using peripheral blood. The receptor source for this set is a man in his sixties or seventies with acute or convalescent COVID-19.

The chain combines TRBV28 with TRBJ1-5; D remains ambiguous. Trimming stripped 6 bases from V and 3 bases from J, with 6 bases between. The CDR3 runs to 12 residues. Germline CDR1 is MDHEN and CDR2 is SYDVKM. The DNA for the CDR3 is TGTGCCAGCAGCCGACTCAATCAGCCCCAGCATTTT. Translation: CASSRLNQPQHF.

The chain is built from TRBV5-1 and TRBJ2-3, with D tentatively TRBD2 (5 bases). The V and J ends lost 0 bases and 6 bases respectively, with 8 bases between them. The CDR3 spans 13 residues. Germline V gene sequence: CDR1 SGHRS, CDR2 YFSETQ. The CDR3 nucleotides are TGCGCCAGCAGCTTGGCCGGGGTGGATACGCAGTATTTT. Residues: CASSLAGVDTQYF.

V and J are TRBV25-1 and TRBJ1-2, with 10 nucleotides matching TRBD1. V lost 9 bases to trimming and J lost 3 bases; unmatched junction nucleotides: 1. Germline-derived CDR1 and CDR2 are MGHDK and SYGVNS. The CDR3 length is 12 residues. The CDR3 DNA reads TGTGCCAGTGGACAGGGGGACTATGGCTACACCTTC. Translated, it gives CASGQGDYGYTF.

This clone was seen a single time. CDR3 region: CASSFPAGEETQYF. CDR3 bases: TGTGCCAGCAGTTTCCCAGCGGGGGAAGAGACCCAGTACTTC. The V and J genes are TRBV6-2 or TRBV6-3 and TRBJ2-5, with TRBD2 identical over 8 bases. This CDR3 is built from 14 residues. The germline V gene encodes CDR1 MNHEY and CDR2 SVGEGT. Trimming removed 4 bases from V and 3 bases from J; junction bases left unmatched: 4.

V usage is TRBV5-6 and J usage is TRBJ1-1; 10 bases align to TRBD1. Germline CDR1 and CDR2: SGHDT and YYEEEE. Trimming cost V 6 bases and J 3 bases; bases outside gene matches: 17. The CDR3 spans 18 residues. The CDR3 spells CASIQTAGQGLIDTEAFF. The CDR3, as DNA: TGTGCCAGCATCCAAACCGCGGGACAGGGGCTTATTGACACTGAAGCTTTCTTT.

This clone was counted a few times. This sequence joins TRBV7-9 and TRBJ2-1, with a possible D match to TRBD1 (6 bases). The CDR3 has 13 residues. Per germline, CDR1 SEHNR and CDR2 FQNEAQ (reference sequence). The V end lost 8 bases, the J end lost 3 bases, and 11 bases lay between the germline ends. Here the CDR3 reads CASETGNYNEQFF. The CDR3 DNA sequence: TGTGCCAGCGAAACAGGGAACTACAATGAGCAGTTCTTC.

The chain carries TRBV11-2 and TRBJ1-6; D is unresolved. This CDR3 is 16 amino acids long. The germline CDR1 and CDR2 sequences are SGHAT and FQNNGV. V gave up 2 bases and J gave up 5 bases, with 13 bases separating them. CDR3 in amino acids: CASSLSRGPDNSPLHF. DNA of the CDR3: TGTGCCAGCAGCTTATCCCGCGGCCCTGATAATTCACCCCTCCACTTT.

This sequence joins TRBV19 and TRBJ1-2; D is ambiguous. Germline CDR1 and CDR2: LNHDA and SQIVND (reference sequence). The CDR3 runs 14 residues. Trimming removed 2 bases from V and 3 bases from J, with 10 bases in between. The CDR3 DNA reads TGTGCCAGTAGTATAACCGGTGGAGACTATGGCTACACCTTC. Protein sequence: CASSITGGDYGYTF.

The chain is built from TRBV28 and TRBJ1-2; D perhaps matches TRBD1 (6 bases). The CDR3 contains 14 residues. V lost 3 bases and J lost 6, with 14 bases in between. CDR1 is MDHEN and CDR2 is SYDVKM in the germline V gene. CDR3 sequence: CASSLPNRVDGYTF. The CDR3 coding sequence is TGTGCCAGCAGTTTGCCAAACAGGGTGGATGGCTACACCTTC.

V is TRBV6-1 and J is TRBJ2-1; weak D call: TRBD2 (6 bases). The length of the CDR3 is 14 residues. The germline V and J ends were trimmed by 1 base and 7 bases, with 11 bases remaining between them. Germline values: CDR1 MNHNS, CDR2 SASEGT. CDR3 nucleotide sequence: TGTGCCAGCAGTGAAGTGGGACTTAGGAATGAGCAGTTCTTC. As protein: CASSEVGLRNEQFF.

The rearrangement joins TRBV11-1 to TRBJ1-1, with a possible D match to TRBD1 (6 bases). CDR1 SGHAT and CDR2 FQDESV come from the germline V gene (reference sequence). This CDR3 is built from 14 residues. V was trimmed by 0 bases and J by 5 bases, leaving 10 bases between them. The CDR3 sequence: CASSLAPDSTEAFF. The CDR3 coding sequence is TGTGCCAGCAGCTTAGCGCCGGACAGTACTGAAGCTTTCTTT.

The chain uses TRBV6-5 and TRBJ2-3; TRBD2 aligns across 8 bases. There are 15 residues in the CDR3. The germline V gene encodes CDR1 MNHEY and CDR2 SVGAGI. The ends lost 5 bases at V and 3 bases at J; junction bases unmatched: 7. CDR3 bases: TGTGCCAGCAGTCGAACGGGGGGGGGTACAGATACGCAGTATTTT. Translation: CASSRTGGGTDTQYF.

The rearrangement links TRBV5-1 to TRBJ1-6; D unclear. The germline V gene encodes CDR1 SGHRS and CDR2 YFSETQ. V gave up 4 bases and J gave up 0 bases, with 11 bases separating them. This CDR3 has 16 amino acids. The CDR3 here is CASSAEASSYNSPLHF. The CDR3 nucleotides read TGCGCCAGCAGCGCGGAGGCTAGCTCCTATAATTCACCCCTCCACTTT.

This chain joins TRBV6-5 and TRBJ2-3; D call uncertain. This CDR3 region has 12 residues. Germline V gene data show CDR1 as MNHEY and CDR2 as SVGAGI. V lost 6 bases to trimming and J lost 5 bases, with 9 bases between them. CDR3 coding DNA: TGTGCCAGCAGGATCCCCGGAGATACGCAGTATTTT. Protein: CASRIPGDTQYF.

The CDR3 loop reads CASSPGLGRAGETQYF. The CDR3, as DNA: TGTGCCAGCAGCCCAGGGCTCGGGAGGGCCGGGGAGACCCAGTACTTC. V usage is TRBV28 and J usage is TRBJ2-5; TRBD2 aligns across 8 bases. Germline trimming cut 6 bases from V and 5 bases from J; bases unmatched to any gene: 14. The CDR3 length is 16 residues. Germline V gene data show CDR1 as MDHEN and CDR2 as SYDVKM.

V usage is TRBV6-6 and J usage is TRBJ2-7, with D perhaps matching TRBD1 (5 bases). The length of the CDR3 is 15 residues. The germline V and J ends were trimmed by 3 bases and 6 bases, with 18 bases remaining between them. From germline, CDR1 is MNHNY and CDR2 SVGAGI (reference sequence). CDR3 nucleotides: TGTGCCAGCAGTTATGGCGCAGGGTCCTTAAGCGAGCAGTACTTC. The encoded protein is CASSYGAGSLSEQYF.

The chain couples TRBV24-1 to TRBJ1-2, with a weak D call TRBD1 (5 bases). Trimming cost V 3 bases and J 2 bases, with 6 bases left between them. This CDR3 is built from 13 residues. CDR1 KGHDR and CDR2 SFDVKD come from the germline V gene. CDR3 DNA: TGTGCCACCAGTGATGCAGGGAACTATGGCTACACCTTC. This sequence encodes CATSDAGNYGYTF.

This clone came up a few times. The rearrangement joins TRBV28 to TRBJ1-5; D remains unclear. The CDR3 is 12 amino acids. Trimming removed 9 bases from V and 4 bases from J, with 10 bases in between. In germline, CDR1 is MDHEN, CDR2 SYDVKM. CDR3 residues: CASSGLNQPQHF. DNA of the CDR3: TGTGCCAGTAGTGGACTGAATCAGCCCCAGCATTTT.

The chain couples TRBV28 to TRBJ2-5; TRBD2 matches 10 bases. V shed 7 bases and J 5 bases; nucleotides not matched to a gene: 4. The CDR3 runs 13 residues. CDR1 is MDHEN and CDR2 is SYDVKM in the germline V gene. The CDR3 DNA sequence: TGTGCCAGCACCAGCGGGGGGGCGGAGACCCAGTACTTC. This gives the protein CASTSGGAETQYF.

CDR3 bases: TGTGCCACCAGCAGAGATTGGGGGGGAAACTATGGCTACACCTTC. It encodes CATSRDWGGNYGYTF. The chain is built from TRBV15 and TRBJ1-2; tentative D call: TRBD1 (5 bases). V was shortened by 0 bases and J by 2 bases, with 10 bases between the two germline ends. Germline loops: CDR1 LNHNV, CDR2 YYDKDF (reference sequence). This CDR3 spans 15 amino acids.

The rearrangement links TRBV28 to TRBJ1-6; TRBD1 is a possible D gene (5 bases). The V end lost 8 bases, the J end lost 4 bases, and 9 bases lay between the germline ends. The CDR3 is made up of 13 amino acids. Germline assignment: CDR1 MDHEN and CDR2 SYDVKM. CDR3 DNA sequence: TGTGCCAGCCAACAGGATTATAATTCACCCCTCCACTTT. Protein sequence: CASQQDYNSPLHF.

The chain links TRBV6-5 to TRBJ2-7; TRBD2 might be the D (5 bases). The CDR3 spans 14 residues. Trimming took off 7 bases at V and 2 bases at J, with 15 bases between the two ends. CDR1 is MNHEY, CDR2 SVGAGI, per germline. CDR3 loop: CASTEGAGTYEQYF. The CDR3 DNA reads TGTGCCAGCACCGAGGGAGCAGGAACCTACGAGCAGTACTTC.

This chain links TRBV19 with TRBJ2-1, with D tentatively TRBD2 (7 bases). Trimming took 5 bases from V and 1 from J, leaving 15 bases between them. This CDR3 has 16 amino acids. Germline values: CDR1 LNHDA, CDR2 SQIVND (reference sequence). The CDR3, as DNA: TGTGCCAGTAGTGGACAGCGGGGCCTTTCCTACAATGAGCAGTTCTTC. Its translation: CASSGQRGLSYNEQFF. Full variable domain (rest looked up from reference TRBV19 and TRBJ2-1): DGGITQSPKYLFRKEGQNVTLSCEQNLNHDAMYWYRQDPGQGLRLIYYSQIVNDFQKGDIAEGYSVSREKKESFPLTVTSAQKNPTAFYLCASSGQRGLSYNEQFFGPGTRLTVL.

The chain's CDR3 is CASRAGGETQYF. The CDR3 DNA reads as TGTGCCAGCAGGGCAGGGGGAGAGACCCAGTACTTC. The rearrangement joins TRBV25-1 to TRBJ2-5; 7 bases are shared with TRBD1. CDR1 is MGHDK and CDR2 is SYGVNS in the germline V gene. The CDR3 runs 12 residues. Unmatched junction bases numbered 2, after V lost 6 bases and J lost 4 bases.

This clone occurred a few times. This chain connects TRBV5-5 to TRBJ1-4, with D uncertain. Deletions cut 1 base from V and 0 bases from J, with 7 bases between. Germline CDR1 reads SGHKS; CDR2 reads YYEKEE (reference sequence). The CDR3 spans 15 residues. CDR3 loop: CASSLLSATNEKLFF. The CDR3 nucleotides read TGTGCCAGCAGCTTGCTGTCTGCAACTAATGAAAAACTGTTTTTT.